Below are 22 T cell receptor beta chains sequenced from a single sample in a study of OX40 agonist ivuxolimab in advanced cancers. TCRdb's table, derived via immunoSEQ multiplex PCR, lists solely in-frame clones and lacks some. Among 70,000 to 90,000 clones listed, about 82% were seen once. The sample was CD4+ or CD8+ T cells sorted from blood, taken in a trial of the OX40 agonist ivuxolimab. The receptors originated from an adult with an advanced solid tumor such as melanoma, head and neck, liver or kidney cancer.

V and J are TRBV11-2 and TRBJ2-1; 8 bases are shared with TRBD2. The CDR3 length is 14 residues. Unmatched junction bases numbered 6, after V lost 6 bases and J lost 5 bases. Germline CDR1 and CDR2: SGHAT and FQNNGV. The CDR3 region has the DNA TGTGCCAGCAGGAAGGGACTAGATAACAATGAGCAGTTCTTC. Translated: CASRKGLDNNEQFF. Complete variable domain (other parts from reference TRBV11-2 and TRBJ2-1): EAGVAQSPRYKIIEKRQSVAFWCNPISGHATLYWYQQILGQGPKLLIQFQNNGVVDDSQLPKDRFSAERLKGVDSTLKIQPAKLEDSAVYLCASRKGLDNNEQFFGPGTRLTVL.

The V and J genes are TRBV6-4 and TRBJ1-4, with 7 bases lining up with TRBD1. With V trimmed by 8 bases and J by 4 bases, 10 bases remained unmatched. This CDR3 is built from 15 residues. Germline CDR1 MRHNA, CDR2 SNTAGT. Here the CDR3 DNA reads TGTGCCAGCGGGGGCCAACAGGGGATTAATGAAAAACTGTTTTTT. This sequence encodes CASGGQQGINEKLFF.

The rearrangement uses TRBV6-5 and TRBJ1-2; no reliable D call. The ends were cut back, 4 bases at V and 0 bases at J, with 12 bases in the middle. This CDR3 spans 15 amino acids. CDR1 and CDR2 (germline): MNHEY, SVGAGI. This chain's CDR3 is CASSSGGLANYGYTF. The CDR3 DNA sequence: TGTGCCAGCAGTTCCGGCGGGCTAGCTAACTATGGCTACACCTTC.

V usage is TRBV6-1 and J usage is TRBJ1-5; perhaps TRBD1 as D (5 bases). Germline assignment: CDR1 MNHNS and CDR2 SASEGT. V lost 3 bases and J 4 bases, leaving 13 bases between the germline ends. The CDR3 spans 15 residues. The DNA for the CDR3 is TGTGCCAGCAGTGACGGCAGGTGGGGGAATCAGCCCCAGCATTTT. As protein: CASSDGRWGNQPQHF.

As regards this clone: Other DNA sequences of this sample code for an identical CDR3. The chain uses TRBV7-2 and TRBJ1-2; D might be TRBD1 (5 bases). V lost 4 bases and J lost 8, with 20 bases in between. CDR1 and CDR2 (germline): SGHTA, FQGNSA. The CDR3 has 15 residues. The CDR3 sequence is CASSSVGVGGGGYTF. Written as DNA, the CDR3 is TGTGCCAGCAGCTCCGTGGGGGTGGGGGGTGGAGGCTACACCTTC. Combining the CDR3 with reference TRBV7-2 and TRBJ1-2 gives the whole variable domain GAGVSQSPSNKVTEKGKDVELRCDPISGHTALYWYRQSLGQGLEFLIYFQGNSAPDKSGLPSDRFSAERTGGSVSTLTIQRTQQEDSAVYLCASSSVGVGGGGYTFGSGTRLTVV.

CDR3 region: CASSFNEKLFF. The CDR3 nucleotides are TGTGCCAGCAGTTTTAATGAAAAACTGTTTTTT. J is TRBJ1-4 and V is TRBV28, with D hard to call. The CDR3 loop spans 11 amino acids. V was shortened by 3 bases and J by 4 bases, with 0 bases between the two germline ends. The germline V gene has CDR1 MDHEN and CDR2 SYDVKM. The full variable domain, with the rest looked up from reference TRBV28 and TRBJ1-4, is DVKVTQSSRYLVKRTGEKVFLECVQDMDHENMFWYRQDPGLGLRLIYFSYDVKMKEKGDIPEGYSVSREKKERFSLILESASTNQTSMYLCASSFNEKLFFGSGTQLSVL.

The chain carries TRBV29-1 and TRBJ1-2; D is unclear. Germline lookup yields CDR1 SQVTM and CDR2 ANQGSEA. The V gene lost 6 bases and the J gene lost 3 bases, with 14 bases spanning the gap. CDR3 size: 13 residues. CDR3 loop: CSVPGLGDYGYTF. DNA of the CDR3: TGCAGCGTACCTGGACTTGGAGACTATGGCTACACCTTC.

The chain's CDR3 is CASSPGGANTGELFF. CDR3 bases: TGTGCCAGCAGCCCGGGGGGGGCAAACACCGGGGAGCTGTTTTTT. This chain connects TRBV7-6 to TRBJ2-2; 8 nucleotides line up with TRBD2. The CDR3 sequence is 15 residues long. CDR1 SGHVS and CDR2 FNYEAQ come from the germline V gene. V dropped 5 bases and J dropped 2; count of bases not matched to a gene: 4.

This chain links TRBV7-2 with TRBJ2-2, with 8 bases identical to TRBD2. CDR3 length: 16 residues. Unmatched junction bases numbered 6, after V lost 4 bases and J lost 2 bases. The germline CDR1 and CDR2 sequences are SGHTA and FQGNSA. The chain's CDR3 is CASSSWTSTNTGELFF. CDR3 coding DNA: TGTGCCAGCAGCTCCTGGACTAGCACAAACACCGGGGAGCTGTTTTTT.

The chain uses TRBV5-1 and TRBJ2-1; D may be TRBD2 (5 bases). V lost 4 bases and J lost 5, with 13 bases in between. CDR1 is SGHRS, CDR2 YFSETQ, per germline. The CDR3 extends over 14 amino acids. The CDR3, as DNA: TGCGCCAGCAGCACCTCCGGGATAAACAATGAGCAGTTCTTC. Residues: CASSTSGINNEQFF.

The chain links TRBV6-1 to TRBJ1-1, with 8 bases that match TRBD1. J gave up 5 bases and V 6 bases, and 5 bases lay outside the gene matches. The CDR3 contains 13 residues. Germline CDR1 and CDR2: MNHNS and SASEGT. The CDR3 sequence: CASSPRTGTEAFF. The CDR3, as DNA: TGTGCCAGCAGCCCCCGGACAGGGACTGAAGCTTTCTTT.

The CDR3 spells CASSHRATNEKLFF. The DNA for the CDR3 is TGTGCCAGCAGCCACAGGGCTACTAATGAAAAACTGTTTTTT. The V call is TRBV6-5, the J call TRBJ1-4; D is perhaps TRBD1 (6 bases). Deletions cut 6 bases from V and 2 bases from J, with 10 bases between. From germline, CDR1 is MNHEY and CDR2 SVGAGI. The CDR3 is 14 residues long.

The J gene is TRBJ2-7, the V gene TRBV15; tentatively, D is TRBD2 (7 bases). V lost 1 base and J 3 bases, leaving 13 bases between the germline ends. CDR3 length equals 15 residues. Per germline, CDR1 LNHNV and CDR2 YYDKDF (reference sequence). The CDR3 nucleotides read TGTGCCACCAGCAGAGGTCCAGGGGAGGGCTACGAGCAGTACTTC. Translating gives CATSRGPGEGYEQYF.

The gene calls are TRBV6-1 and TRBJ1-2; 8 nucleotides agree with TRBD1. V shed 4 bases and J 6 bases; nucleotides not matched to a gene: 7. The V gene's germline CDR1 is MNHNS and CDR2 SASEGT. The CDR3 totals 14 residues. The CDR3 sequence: CASSVPQGGDGYTF. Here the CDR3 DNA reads TGTGCCAGCAGTGTGCCACAGGGGGGAGATGGCTACACCTTC.

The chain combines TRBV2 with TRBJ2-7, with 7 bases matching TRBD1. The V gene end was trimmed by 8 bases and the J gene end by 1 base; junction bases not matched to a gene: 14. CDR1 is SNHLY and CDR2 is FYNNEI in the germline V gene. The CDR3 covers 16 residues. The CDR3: CASGLEGDRSSYEQYF. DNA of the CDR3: TGTGCCAGCGGATTAGAGGGGGACAGATCATCCTACGAGCAGTACTTC. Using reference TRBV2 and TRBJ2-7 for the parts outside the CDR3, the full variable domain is EPEVTQTPSHQVTQMGQEVILRCVPISNHLYFYWYRQILGQKVEFLVSFYNNEISEKSEIFDDQFSVERPDGSNFTLKIRSTKLEDSAMYFCASGLEGDRSSYEQYFGPGTRLTVT.

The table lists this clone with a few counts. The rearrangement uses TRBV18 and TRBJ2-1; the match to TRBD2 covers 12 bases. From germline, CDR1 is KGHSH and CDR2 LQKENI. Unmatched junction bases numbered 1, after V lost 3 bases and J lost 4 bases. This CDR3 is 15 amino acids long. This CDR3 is CASSPLAGGYNEQFF. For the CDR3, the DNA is TGTGCCAGCTCACCGCTAGCGGGGGGGTACAATGAGCAGTTCTTC.

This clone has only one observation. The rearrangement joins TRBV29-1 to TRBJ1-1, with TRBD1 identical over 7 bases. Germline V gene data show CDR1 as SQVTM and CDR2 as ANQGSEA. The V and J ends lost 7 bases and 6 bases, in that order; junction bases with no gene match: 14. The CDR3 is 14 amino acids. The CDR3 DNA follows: TGCAGCGCACAAATCCGGGACAGAAATCCTGAAGCTTTCTTT. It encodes CSAQIRDRNPEAFF.

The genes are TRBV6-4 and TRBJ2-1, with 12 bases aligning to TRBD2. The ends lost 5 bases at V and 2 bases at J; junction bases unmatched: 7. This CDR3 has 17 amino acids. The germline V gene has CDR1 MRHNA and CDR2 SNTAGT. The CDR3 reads CASSTGTSGFAYNEQFF. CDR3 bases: TGTGCCAGCAGTACCGGGACTAGCGGGTTCGCCTACAATGAGCAGTTCTTC.

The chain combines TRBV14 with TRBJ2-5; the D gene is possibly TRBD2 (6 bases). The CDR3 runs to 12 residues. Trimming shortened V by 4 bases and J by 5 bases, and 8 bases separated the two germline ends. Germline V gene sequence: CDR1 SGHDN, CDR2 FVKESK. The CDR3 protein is CASSLRGETQYF. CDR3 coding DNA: TGTGCCAGCAGCCTTCGGGGGGAGACCCAGTACTTC.

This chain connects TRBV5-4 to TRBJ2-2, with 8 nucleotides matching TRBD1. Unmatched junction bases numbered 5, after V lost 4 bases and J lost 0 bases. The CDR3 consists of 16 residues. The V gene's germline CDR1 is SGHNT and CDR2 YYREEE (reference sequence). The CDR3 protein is CASSLKTGANTGELFF. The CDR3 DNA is TGTGCCAGCAGCCTAAAGACAGGGGCGAACACCGGGGAGCTGTTTTTT. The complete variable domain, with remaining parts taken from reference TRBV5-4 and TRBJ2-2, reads ETGVTQSPTHLIKTRGQQVTLRCSSQSGHNTVSWYQQALGQGPQFIFQYYREEENGRGNFPPRFSGLQFPNYSSELNVNALELDDSALYLCASSLKTGANTGELFFGEGSRLTVL.

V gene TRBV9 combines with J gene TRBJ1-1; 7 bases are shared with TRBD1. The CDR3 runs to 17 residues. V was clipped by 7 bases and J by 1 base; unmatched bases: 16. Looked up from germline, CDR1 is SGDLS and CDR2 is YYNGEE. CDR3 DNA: TGTGCCAGCGGCGGGGGGCCGGCGGGACAGAAGAACACTGAAGCTTTCTTT. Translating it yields CASGGGPAGQKNTEAFF.

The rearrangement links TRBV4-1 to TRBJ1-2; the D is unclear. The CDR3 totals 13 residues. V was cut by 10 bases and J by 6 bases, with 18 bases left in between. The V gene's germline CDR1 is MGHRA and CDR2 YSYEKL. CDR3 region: CATRGGHFDGYTF. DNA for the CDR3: TGCGCCACCCGTGGAGGGCATTTCGATGGCTACACCTTC.